Listed below are T cell receptor beta chains from one sample, sequenced in a study of cytomegalovirus exposure and HLA in healthy donors. Profiling relied on immunoSEQ multiplex PCR, and the TCRdb table lists in-frame clones only, not all of them. In the table there are some 150,000 clones, around 79% of which are singletons. The sample taken for sequencing was PBMCs. These receptors all come from a human donor in good health. Each CDR3 is given without its conserved first and last residue. Not every row has a clone size; where given, it reads once, few, many or a size class.

J gene | clone size | V gene | CDR3 protein
TRBJ2-5 | NA | TRBV5-6 | ASSLTAGPGPQETQY
TRBJ2-2 | NA | TRBV2 | ASSRDAGELF
TRBJ1-3 | NA | TRBV7-9 | ASSIRGQRNTIY
TRBJ1-2 | NA | TRBV19 | ASSTASGQSSYGYT
TRBJ2-5 | NA | TRBV20-1 | SASTETQY
TRBJ1-1 | NA | TRBV19 | ASIRPTGSRTEAF
TRBJ2-7 | few | TRBV5-1 | ASSSGAREQY
TRBJ2-3 | NA | TRBV14 | ASTAEFTDTQY
TRBJ2-7 | NA | TRBV10-3 | AISEPYSGHEQY
TRBJ2-1 | NA | TRBV10-3 | AIKPGTSGEEQF
TRBJ2-3 | NA | TRBV4-1 | ASSQDKEWAENLEDTQY
TRBJ2-7 | NA | TRBV6-5 | ASSYSRGNEQY
TRBJ2-7 | NA | TRBV29-1 | SVVSREGTYEQY
TRBJ2-1 | NA | TRBV29-1 | SVRTGDYNEQF
TRBJ1-5 | NA | TRBV19 | ASSPDRSQPQH
TRBJ2-7 | once | TRBV11-2 | ASRLAGRNEQY
TRBJ1-2 | NA | TRBV7-2 | ASSLGLRGYT
TRBJ2-2 | NA | TRBV12-5 | ASGLALGLGGTGELF
TRBJ2-4 | NA | TRBV19 | ASSIVPGNIQY
TRBJ2-2 | NA | TRBV5-1 | ASSPVDSPNTGELF
TRBJ2-5 | NA | TRBV5-6 | ASSLEGQGVETQY
TRBJ2-5 | NA | TRBV6-5 | ASSTAGTETQY
TRBJ2-7 | once | TRBV2 | ASSEDRGEGYEQY